The 21 T cell receptor delta chains reported below all come from one sample, sequenced in a study of Vδ1+ human thymocytes. For these TCRs, the target antigens are not known. Study-level findings and limits: Highly polyclonal TRG and TRD repertoires with Gaussian CDR3 length distributions appeared in thymus.

The template was reverse-transcribed extracted RNA. Pooled V-gene forward primers with one constant-region reverse primer generated the CDR3 amplicons by multiplex PCR. TCRdb fed the multiplex PCR reads into CATT to redo clone calling. The table records under 25,000 delta-chain clones, roughly 8% of them present only once. The sequenced material came from Vdelta1+ gamma-delta thymocytes from the thymus. Subset here: FACS-sorted CD3+ TCRalphabeta- TCRVdelta1+ TCRVdelta2- thymocytes. The receptors stem from a child under three years old who had congenital heart surgery.

V is TRDV1 and J is TRDJ1; D is undetermined. The J gene comes from matching the DNA to germline here; TCRdb lacks it. The germline CDR1 and CDR2 sequences are TSWWSYY and QGS. The CDR3 sequence is 21 residues long. With 3 bases removed from V and 6 bases from J, the gap between germline ends came to 35 bases. This chain's CDR3 is CALGDSLALSTWRRERHKLIF. CDR3 coding DNA: TGTGCTCTTGGGGACTCCCTCGCCCTTAGTACGTGGAGGCGGGAGAGACATAAACTCATCTTT.

This sequence joins TRDV1 and TRDJ1; D not certain. Per the germline V gene, CDR1 is TSWWSYY and CDR2 is QGS. Trimming took 0 bases from V and 0 from J, leaving 14 bases between them. This CDR3 comprises 17 residues. In nucleotides, the CDR3 is TGTGCTCTTGGGGAACTAGGGTGGGAACGGTACACCGATAAACTCATCTTT. Residues: CALGELGWERYTDKLIF.

The V gene is TRDV1, the J gene TRDJ1; D remains unclear. The CDR3 has 13 amino acids. From germline, CDR1 is TSWWSYY and CDR2 QGS. V was cut by 6 bases and J by 6 bases, with 14 bases left in between. The DNA of the CDR3 is TGTGCTCTTGGTTACCCCCGACCGAATAAACTCATCTTT. It is translated as CALGYPRPNKLIF.

This clone occurred a few times. The junction departs from the called germline gene at one end, perhaps through a read error. V usage is TRDV1 and J usage is TRDJ1; 10 nucleotides align to TRDD3. This CDR3 has 20 residues. CDR1 and CDR2 (germline): TSWWSYY, QGS. CDR3 in amino acids: CALGELDPPYWGMGTDKLIF. The CDR3 nucleotides read TGCGCTCTTGGGGAACTTGACCCTCCTTACTGGGGGATGGGCACCGATAAACTCATCTTT.

The chain joins TRDV1 to TRDJ2; TRDD2 matches at 9 bases. The V gene end was trimmed by 4 bases and the J gene end by 0 bases; junction bases not matched to a gene: 21. CDR1 TSWWSYY and CDR2 QGS come from the germline V gene. This CDR3 is built from 22 residues. The CDR3: CALGAFSPSYIAGGTLTAQLFF. CDR3 nucleotides: TGTGCTCTTGGGGCTTTCTCGCCTTCCTACATAGCCGGGGGAACTTTGACAGCACAACTCTTCTTT.

The chain has TRDV1 and TRDJ1; 10 nucleotides agree with TRDD3. TCRdb carries no J gene annotation; the J gene was assigned here by matching the DNA with germline. Trimming took 1 base from V and 8 from J; bases not matched to a gene: 16. The germline gives CDR1 TSWWSYY, CDR2 QGS. The length of the CDR3 is 18 residues. CDR3 region: CALGEPRGTLGDRGKLIF. CDR3 nucleotide sequence: TGTGCTCTTGGGGAACCTCGGGGAACCCTGGGGGATAGAGGGAAACTCATCTTT.

A few counts support this clone. V usage is TRDV1 and J usage is TRDJ1, with 10 positions matching TRDD3. The CDR3 is made up of 21 amino acids. Germline trimming cut 0 bases from V and 0 bases from J; bases unmatched to any gene: 16. CDR1 is TSWWSYY and CDR2 is QGS in the germline V gene. CDR3 sequence: CALGELPVYWGIDQYTDKLIF. The CDR3 DNA reads TGTGCTCTTGGGGAACTCCCCGTGTACTGGGGGATCGACCAGTACACCGATAAACTCATCTTT.

The rearrangement joins TRDV1 to TRDJ1, with D perhaps TRDD3 (6 bases). Per the germline V gene, CDR1 is TSWWSYY and CDR2 is QGS. The V gene lost 1 base and the J gene lost 10 bases, with 19 bases spanning the gap. The CDR3 is 15 residues long. The CDR3 DNA is TGTGCTCTTGGGGAACCTTTTTCGGGGCAGGGGATACTCATCTTT. Protein: CALGEPFSGQGILIF.

This rearrangement joins TRDV1 to TRDJ1; no reliable D call. The CDR3 has 13 amino acids. Trimming took 0 bases from V and 10 from J, leaving 12 bases between them. CDR1 is TSWWSYY and CDR2 is QGS in the germline V gene. CDR3 protein: CALGELPQSGLIF. In DNA form, the CDR3 reads TGTGCTCTTGGGGAACTCCCCCAATCCGGACTCATCTTT.

This clone was seen more than once but under ten times. V is TRDV1 and J is TRDJ1; 8 bases align to TRDD3. The CDR3 length is 20 residues. Germline V gives CDR1 TSWWSYY, CDR2 QGS. V lost 5 bases and J lost 0; bases outside the gene matches: 20. The CDR3 nucleotides read TGTGCTCTTGGGAGGGCCCTCTGGGGGACCTCGCCAACGTACACCGATAAACTCATCTTT. It codes for CALGRALWGTSPTYTDKLIF.

This clone was observed a handful of times. The chain uses TRDV1 and TRDJ1; TRDD3 agrees at 8 bases. The CDR3 covers 23 residues. Trimming cost V 0 bases and J 1 base; bases outside gene matches: 25. CDR1 TSWWSYY and CDR2 QGS come from the germline V gene. The DNA for the CDR3 is TGTGCTCTTGGGGAACTTCCCGGCCTTCTATTAAATACTGGGGGTTCTCGCACCGATAAACTCATCTTT. As protein: CALGELPGLLLNTGGSRTDKLIF.

This clone was counted only a few times. The rearrangement uses TRDV1 and TRDJ1; tentative D call: TRDD3 (5 bases). The V end was cut by 4 bases, the J end by 0 bases, with 21 bases between. Germline V gene lookup returns CDR1 TSWWSYY and CDR2 QGS. The CDR3 has 18 residues. CDR3: CALGGYVLGCAYTDKLIF. The CDR3 nucleotides read TGTGCTCTTGGGGGCTACGTGTTGGGGTGTGCGTACACCGATAAACTCATCTTT.

The gene calls are TRDV1 and TRDJ1; 8 bases line up with TRDD3. The CDR3 is 21 residues long. Losses at the gene ends were 0 bases for V and 1 base for J; bases not matched to a gene: 19. Germline loops: CDR1 TSWWSYY, CDR2 QGS. CDR3: CALGELGLTGGLGWCTDKLIF. The CDR3 nucleotides are TGTGCTCTTGGGGAACTAGGACTTACTGGGGGTTTGGGGTGGTGCACCGATAAACTCATCTTT.

This clone turned up a few times. V and J are TRDV1 and TRDJ1; D remains ambiguous. Trimming removed 0 bases from V and 7 bases from J, with 3 bases in between. Germline V gene sequence: CDR1 TSWWSYY, CDR2 QGS. The CDR3 totals 11 residues. The CDR3 loop reads CALGELTKLIF. In DNA form, the CDR3 reads TGTGCTCTTGGGGAACTTACTAAACTCATCTTT.

The V call is TRDV2, the J call TRDJ1, with 13 nucleotides matching TRDD3. There are 20 residues in the CDR3. The V gene end was trimmed by 0 bases and the J gene end by 3 bases; junction bases not matched to a gene: 15. Germline V lookup: CDR1 GEAIGNYY, CDR2 EKD. CDR3 in amino acids: CACDTAPTGGYGEYADKLIF. CDR3 nucleotide sequence: TGTGCCTGTGACACCGCACCTACTGGGGGATACGGGGAGTACGCCGATAAACTCATCTTT.

V usage is TRDV1 and J usage is TRDJ1; D remains unclear. Per germline, CDR1 TSWWSYY and CDR2 QGS. The CDR3 spans 17 residues. Trimming took off 5 bases at V and 2 bases at J, with 21 bases between the two ends. The CDR3 region has the DNA TGTGCTCTTGGGACCGTCACCCACCGACTTCTAACCGATAAACTCATCTTT. It specifies CALGTVTHRLLTDKLIF.

This clone turned up a few times. The V gene is TRDV1, the J gene TRDJ1; 11 bases fit TRDD3. V shed 5 bases, J shed 8 bases, and the junction held 13 bases outside the gene matches. Per germline, CDR1 TSWWSYY and CDR2 QGS. CDR3 length equals 16 residues. DNA for the CDR3: TGTGCTCTTGGGTTACGACTGGGGGATAGTTCGGCAAAACTCATCTTT. Its translation: CALGLRLGDSSAKLIF.

This rearrangement joins TRDV1 to TRDJ1; TRDD2 matches at 8 bases. Looked up from germline, CDR1 is TSWWSYY and CDR2 is QGS. Germline trimming cut 3 bases from V and 0 bases from J; bases unmatched to any gene: 12. The CDR3 runs 18 residues. Here the CDR3 reads CALGDAFLLGVHTDKLIF. CDR3 bases: TGTGCTCTTGGGGATGCCTTCCTATTGGGGGTTCACACCGATAAACTCATCTTT.

This rearrangement joins TRDV1 to TRDJ1; TRDD3 might be the D (5 bases). The CDR3 contains 16 residues. The V and J ends lost 3 bases and 3 bases respectively, with 17 bases between them. Looked up from germline, CDR1 is TSWWSYY and CDR2 is QGS. For the CDR3, the DNA is TGTGCTCTTGGGGAGTTGGGTACGACTGGCCCCGATAAACTCATCTTT. It specifies CALGELGTTGPDKLIF.

V usage is TRDV1 and J usage is TRDJ1; 12 nucleotides agree with TRDD3. The J gene, absent from TCRdb, was called here by matching the DNA to germline. Germline-derived CDR1 and CDR2 are TSWWSYY and QGS. Trimming took 9 bases from V and 3 from J; bases not matched to a gene: 8. The CDR3 extends over 15 amino acids. CDR3 DNA sequence: TGTGCTCTCATACTGGGGGATACTGTGGCCGATAAACTCATCTTT. Translated, it gives CALILGDTVADKLIF.

Notes on this clone: The junction and the germline gene differ at one end; a read error may be behind it. In the same sample, other DNA sequences code for this CDR3. The gene calls are TRDV2 and TRDJ3; tentatively, D is TRDD3 (6 bases). The CDR3 consists of 16 residues. CDR1 is GEAIGNYY and CDR2 is EKD in the germline V gene. CDR3 sequence reads: CACDTGISWDTRQMFF. The CDR3 region has the DNA TGTGCCTGCGACACGGGGATCTCCTGGGACACCCGACAGATGTTTTTC.